These T cell receptor beta chains were read from a single sample in a study of shared clonotypes between healthy human individuals. The method was immunoSEQ multiplex PCR; TCRdb's version includes in-frame clones alone and lacks a portion of them. Among roughly 2,500,000 clones, under 95% were seen once, and the ten largest hold 0.36%. The sample was naive CD4+ T cells from PBMCs. The origin of the receptors is a man between 18 and 35 years old in good health. Some clones in this sample may be carry-over from other donors' samples. The CDR3 runs from the conserved cysteine through the conserved F or W. A D gene is named only where the DNA matches it firmly. Some rows have no size entry. The others give once, few or many, or a class for an expanded clone.

clone_size d_call j_call v_call cdr3_aa cdr3_nt
NA NA TRBJ1-5 TRBV6-1 CASRTGNNQPQHF TGTGCCAGCAGGACAGGAAATAATCAGCCCCAGCATTTT
NA NA TRBJ2-5 TRBV2 CASSATSQETQYF TGTGCCAGCAGCGCCACTAGTCAAGAGACCCAGTACTTC
once NA TRBJ1-2 TRBV19 CASTSQGIDYGYTF TGTGCCAGTACCTCACAGGGAATTGACTATGGCTACACCTTC
NA NA TRBJ2-2 TRBV5-5 CASSLAPLLGVGELFF TGTGCCAGCAGCTTGGCTCCGTTGTTGGGCGTCGGGGAGCTGTTTTTT
NA TRBD2 TRBJ2-7 TRBV28 CASSSGTSGIYEQYF TGTGCCAGCAGCTCAGGGACTAGCGGGATCTACGAGCAGTACTTC
NA NA TRBJ2-3 TRBV30 CAWSWGDTQYF TGTGCCTGGTCTTGGGGTGATACGCAGTATTTT
NA NA TRBJ2-3 TRBV5-1 CASSSLPGTSDTQYF TGCGCCAGCAGCTCCCTCCCGGGGACGTCAGATACGCAGTATTTT
NA NA TRBJ2-3 TRBV10-3 CAIKDLLSTDTQYF TGTGCCATCAAAGACCTATTGAGCACAGATACGCAGTATTTT
once TRBD1 TRBJ1-3 TRBV25-1 CASSESLGTEKSGNTIYF TGTGCCAGCAGTGAAAGTTTGGGGACAGAGAAGTCTGGAAACACCATATATTTT
NA NA TRBJ1-2 TRBV7-9 CASSSRGAYGYTF TGTGCCAGCAGCTCGCGAGGGGCGTATGGCTACACCTTC
NA NA TRBJ2-7 TRBV2 CAGRDPRREQYF TGTGCCGGCCGGGACCCCCGGCGCGAGCAGTACTTC
NA TRBD2 TRBJ2-1 TRBV7-9 CASSPLAGSYNEQFF TGTGCCAGCAGCCCGCTAGCGGGAAGCTACAATGAGCAGTTCTTC
NA NA TRBJ2-7 TRBV2 CASSQGLLSSEQYF TGTGCCAGCAGCCAAGGACTCTTGTCCTCCGAGCAGTACTTC
NA NA TRBJ2-3 TRBV28 CASSLGADVADTQYF TGTGCCAGCAGCCTCGGGGCCGACGTGGCAGATACGCAGTATTTT
NA NA TRBJ2-4 TRBV19 CATHNPGRKNIQYF TGTGCCACCCACAACCCAGGACGGAAAAACATTCAGTACTTC
NA NA TRBJ2-1 TRBV9 CASSVAGETYNEQFF TGTGCCAGCAGCGTAGCGGGAGAGACCTACAATGAGCAGTTCTTC
NA NA TRBJ1-3 TRBV19 CASRPDSEGTIYF TGTGCCAGTAGGCCCGACAGCGAGGGCACCATATATTTT
NA TRBD2 TRBJ2-7 TRBV7-3 CASSLKGRGLAGDEQYF TGTGCCAGCAGCTTAAAGGGGCGGGGACTAGCGGGAGACGAGCAGTACTTC
NA NA TRBJ1-1 TRBV14 CASSLEDHTEAFF TGTGCCAGCAGCCTCGAAGATCACACTGAAGCTTTCTTT
NA TRBD1 TRBJ2-7 TRBV28 CASREQGAAYEQYF TGTGCCAGCAGAGAACAGGGGGCAGCCTACGAGCAGTACTTC
NA NA TRBJ2-7 TRBV7-2 CASMGSYEQYF TGTGCCAGCATGGGGAGCTACGAGCAGTACTTC
once TRBD1 TRBJ2-7 TRBV5-4 CASSLFTGTGGLEQYF TGTGCCAGCAGCTTGTTTACTGGGACAGGGGGTTTGGAGCAGTACTTC
few NA TRBJ1-5 TRBV11-2 CASSYMEGQPQHF TGTGCCAGCAGTTACATGGAGGGTCAGCCCCAGCATTTT
few TRBD2 TRBJ2-2 TRBV7-2 CASSPPTGGNTGELFF TGTGCCAGCAGCCCTCCAACGGGAGGGAACACCGGGGAGCTGTTTTTT
NA NA TRBJ2-7 TRBV28 CASSGRGTASYEQYF TGTGCCAGCAGTGGGAGGGGGACGGCTTCCTACGAGCAGTACTTC
once TRBD1 TRBJ1-2 TRBV27 CASSRAGTGVYGYTF TGTGCCAGCAGCCGCGCCGGGACAGGGGTCTATGGCTACACCTTC
once NA TRBJ1-5 TRBV5-1 CASSLSPTDVGPQPQHF TGCGCCAGCAGCTTGTCCCCAACGGACGTGGGCCCCCAGCCCCAGCATTTT
once NA TRBJ2-2 TRBV4-1 CASSQAGGLLDGELFF TGCGCCAGCAGCCAAGCTGGGGGGCTGTTGGACGGGGAGCTGTTTTTT
NA NA TRBJ2-3 TRBV2 CASSDGWDTQYF TGTGCCAGCAGTGACGGTTGGGATACGCAGTATTTT
NA NA TRBJ1-1 TRBV30 CAWSVLSGTEAFF TGTGCCTGGAGTGTTTTAAGTGGCACTGAAGCTTTCTTT
NA TRBD1 TRBJ2-7 TRBV30 CAWRGQGTGYEQYF TGTGCCTGGAGGGGACAGGGCACGGGCTACGAGCAGTACTTC
NA TRBD1 TRBJ2-6 TRBV27 CASTDGQGKAGANVLTF TGTGCCAGCACCGACGGACAGGGAAAAGCTGGGGCCAACGTCCTGACTTTC
few NA TRBJ2-3 TRBV7-2 CASSQRGADTQYF TGTGCCAGCAGTCAAAGAGGTGCAGATACGCAGTATTTT
NA NA TRBJ2-7 TRBV5-1 CASSLAWAQGTGEYF NA
NA TRBD2 TRBJ2-2 TRBV2 CASRAASGHTGELFF TGTGCCAGCAGAGCGGCTAGCGGACACACCGGGGAGCTGTTTTTT
NA NA TRBJ2-6 TRBV27 CASSFGGTGANVLTF TGTGCCAGCAGTTTTGGGGGGACCGGCGCCAACGTCCTGACTTTC
once NA TRBJ1-2 TRBV19 CASSVNQGQGTNYGYTF TGTGCCAGTAGTGTCAACCAGGGTCAGGGAACGAACTATGGCTACACCTTC
NA TRBD2 TRBJ2-1 TRBV28 CATRGSGSLRGEQFF TGTGCCACCAGGGGTAGCGGGAGCCTAAGGGGTGAGCAGTTCTTC
NA NA TRBJ2-7 TRBV5-4 CASSISGKSSYEQYF TGTGCCAGCAGCATTAGCGGAAAAAGCTCCTACGAGCAGTACTTC
NA TRBD2 TRBJ2-7 TRBV4-2 CASSPGTSETSYEQYF TGTGCCAGCAGCCCCGGGACTAGCGAGACCTCCTACGAGCAGTACTTC
NA NA TRBJ2-1 TRBV5-1 CASSYWGTGGRNEQFF TGCGCCAGCAGCTATTGGGGTACCGGGGGACGCAATGAGCAGTTCTTC
NA TRBD1 TRBJ1-5 TRBV19 CASSNRDSQGPQHF TGTGCCAGTAGTAACCGGGACAGCCAGGGGCCCCAGCATTTT
NA NA TRBJ2-3 TRBV9 CASSVGTDTQYF TGTGCCAGCAGCGTAGGGACAGATACGCAGTATTTT
NA TRBD2 TRBJ2-7 TRBV5-4 CASSPRSAGGVGEQYF TGTGCCAGCAGCCCCAGGTCGGCGGGAGGAGTAGGCGAGCAGTACTTC
NA NA TRBJ1-4 TRBV6-1 CASSSRSGGNEKLFF TGTGCCAGCAGTTCCCGCTCAGGCGGTAATGAAAAACTGTTTTTT
NA NA TRBJ2-1 TRBV28 CASSWERPYSYNEQFF TGTGCCAGCAGTTGGGAGCGTCCTTACTCCTACAATGAGCAGTTCTTC
NA NA TRBJ2-6 TRBV12-1 CASSFRRRLATGANVLTF TGTGCCAGCAGCTTTCGGCGACGTCTGGCTACTGGGGCCAACGTCCTGACTTTC
NA TRBD2 TRBJ2-7 TRBV18 CASSLFTSGSAYEQYF TGTGCCAGCTCTCTTTTCACTAGCGGGAGTGCTTACGAGCAGTACTTC
NA TRBD2 TRBJ2-5 TRBV9 CASSVEREGRETQYF TGTGCCAGCAGCGTCGAGCGGGAGGGCCGGGAGACCCAGTACTTC
NA NA TRBJ1-2 TRBV28 CASSIPRDIANYGYTF TGTGCCAGCAGTATTCCCCGGGACATAGCTAACTATGGCTACACCTTC
NA NA TRBJ1-4 TRBV4-1 CASSQVGTGREKLFF TGCGCCAGCAGCCAAGTTGGTACAGGGCGGGAAAAACTGTTTTTT
NA TRBD1 TRBJ1-6 TRBV7-9 CASSWAGGPQSPLHF TGTGCCAGCAGCTGGGCAGGGGGACCCCAATCACCCCTCCACTTT
NA TRBD1 TRBJ2-1 TRBV10-3 CAISELGQRNAGEQFF TGTGCCATCAGTGAGTTGGGACAGAGGAACGCAGGGGAGCAGTTCTTC